This is a list of T cell receptor beta chains from one sample in a study of blood T cell repertoires in COVID-19. Here immunoSEQ multiplex PCR was the method, and the copy in TCRdb shows in-frame clones only, minus some. Here the sample spans tens of thousands of clones, approximately 83% being singletons. Source material: peripheral blood. The receptors here all came from a human donor in a cohort sampled during active COVID-19. CDR3s include the opening cysteine and the closing phenylalanine or tryptophan. Fields, in order: J gene, V gene, CDR3 protein.

J gene: TRBJ1-1; V gene: TRBV5-6; CDR3 protein: CASSPWGRQYTEAFF
J gene: TRBJ2-1; V gene: TRBV21-1; CDR3 protein: CASSPYSSLAGREEQFF
J gene: TRBJ2-7; V gene: TRBV28; CDR3 protein: CASNLFSEQYF
J gene: TRBJ1-2; V gene: TRBV5-1; CDR3 protein: CASSTTGGNYGYTF
J gene: TRBJ2-7; V gene: TRBV28; CDR3 protein: CASSLDRLSSYEQYF
J gene: TRBJ2-2; V gene: TRBV7-3; CDR3 protein: CASSLGVTASFPGELFF
J gene: TRBJ2-5; V gene: TRBV2; CDR3 protein: CASNPQGRQETQYF
J gene: TRBJ2-3; V gene: TRBV27; CDR3 protein: CASSTGDPSTDTQYF
J gene: TRBJ2-3; V gene: TRBV11-3; CDR3 protein: CASSSPRGLAGGADTQYF
J gene: TRBJ2-7; V gene: TRBV3-1/TRBV3-2; CDR3 protein: CASSPGLAGLGEQYF
J gene: TRBJ1-6; V gene: TRBV28; CDR3 protein: CASSSSDRLALHF
J gene: TRBJ1-2; V gene: TRBV6-5; CDR3 protein: CASSSGHSYGYTF
J gene: TRBJ2-7; V gene: TRBV5-5; CDR3 protein: CASTAGLAGGMYEQYF
J gene: TRBJ1-5; V gene: TRBV27; CDR3 protein: CASSFLRDSHQPQHF
J gene: TRBJ1-2; V gene: TRBV6-6; CDR3 protein: CASSPDRDHYGYTF
J gene: TRBJ1-5; V gene: TRBV28; CDR3 protein: CASSSQVVHQPQHF
J gene: TRBJ2-1; V gene: TRBV5-1; CDR3 protein: CASSLGGLASHEQFF
J gene: TRBJ2-5; V gene: TRBV28; CDR3 protein: CASSSPGTSKETQYF
J gene: TRBJ2-7; V gene: TRBV4-1; CDR3 protein: CASSQGGQGPYEQYF
J gene: TRBJ2-3; V gene: TRBV11-3; CDR3 protein: CASSPGWVAGGATDTQYF
J gene: TRBJ2-7; V gene: TRBV7-2; CDR3 protein: CASSFGTSRTYEQYF
J gene: TRBJ1-2; V gene: TRBV6-5; CDR3 protein: CATVYSWTPYGYTF
J gene: TRBJ1-1; V gene: TRBV11-2; CDR3 protein: CASRHEDRAGTEAFF
J gene: TRBJ1-2; V gene: TRBV4-3; CDR3 protein: CASSQDAGNYGYTF
J gene: TRBJ1-3; V gene: TRBV3-1/TRBV3-2; CDR3 protein: CASSPGSGNTIYF
J gene: TRBJ2-3; V gene: TRBV6-4; CDR3 protein: CASSAAGTDTQYF
J gene: TRBJ2-5; V gene: TRBV11-3; CDR3 protein: CASSPGTGWETQYF
J gene: TRBJ1-2; V gene: TRBV5-4; CDR3 protein: CASSLGQYGYTF
J gene: TRBJ1-2; V gene: TRBV24-1; CDR3 protein: CATSDPGTGDGYTF
J gene: TRBJ2-7; V gene: TRBV6-5; CDR3 protein: CASTSGRLSYEQYF
J gene: TRBJ1-1; V gene: TRBV7-6; CDR3 protein: CASSSRQGARTEAFF
J gene: TRBJ2-1; V gene: TRBV6-6; CDR3 protein: CASSYSTSGRGNEQFF
J gene: TRBJ1-6; V gene: TRBV7-2; CDR3 protein: CASSLDSWNSPLHF
J gene: TRBJ2-5; V gene: TRBV27; CDR3 protein: CASSPGTGGLQETQYF
J gene: TRBJ2-7; V gene: TRBV7-3; CDR3 protein: CASSLTGTHEQYF
J gene: TRBJ2-1; V gene: TRBV4-3; CDR3 protein: CASSHGTSGDEQFF
J gene: TRBJ1-2; V gene: TRBV6-2/TRBV6-3; CDR3 protein: CASSSTGIGTYGYTF